Listed here are 21 T cell receptor beta chains from one sample, sequenced in a study of blood T cells in healthy people across ages. Sample-barcoded 5' priming and a J-beta primer mix drove a second PCR of roughly 7 to 11 cycles. TCRdb re-called the 5' RACE reads through MiXCR, storing one row per CDR3 protein. The data contain roughly 1.6 million distinct CDR3 sequences, around 36% of them singletons. The sequenced sample consisted of blood. Source of these receptors: a woman in her twenties or thirties in good health.

This clonotype was recorded at least ten times. The chain uses TRBV29-1 and TRBJ2-5; TRBD2 agrees at 7 bases. The germline V gene has CDR1 SQVTM and CDR2 ANQGSEA. V lost 3 bases and J lost 4; bases outside the gene matches: 5. The CDR3 totals 13 residues. CDR3 region: CSVEGAGLETQYF. The CDR3 DNA is TGCAGCGTTGAGGGAGCGGGATTAGAGACCCAGTACTTC.

This chain joins TRBV2 and TRBJ2-1; a possible D gene is TRBD2 (6 bases). Trimming shortened V by 4 bases and J by 3 bases, and 13 bases separated the two germline ends. CDR1 is SNHLY and CDR2 is FYNNEI in the germline V gene. This CDR3 spans 15 amino acids. CDR3 loop: CASSGSGPIYNEQFF. The CDR3 nucleotides read TGTGCCAGCAGTGGAAGCGGGCCAATCTACAATGAGCAGTTCTTC.

This clonotype was detected only a few times. The rearrangement uses TRBV7-7 and TRBJ2-7; 8 bases are shared with TRBD2. The junction had 4 bases not matched to a gene; V was cut back by 2 bases and J by 7 bases. The CDR3 runs 13 residues. Germline CDR1 reads SSHAT; CDR2 reads FNYEAQ (reference sequence). This CDR3 is CASSLSPGGEQYF. CDR3 nucleotide sequence: TGTGCCAGCAGCTTATCTCCGGGAGGGGAGCAGTACTTC.

This clonotype came up a few times. The V and J genes are TRBV20-1 and TRBJ1-6, with D unclear. The germline V gene encodes CDR1 DFQATT and CDR2 SNEGSKA (reference sequence). The V gene lost 1 base and the J gene lost 14 bases, with 24 bases spanning the gap. This CDR3 contains 16 residues. The CDR3 region has the DNA TGCAGTGCTAGAGTGGCCCCCACAGAAGAGACCGGCACCCTCCACTTT. Translating gives CSARVAPTEETGTLHF.

This chain links TRBV29-1 with TRBJ2-3; TRBD1 might be the D (6 bases). With 3 bases removed from V and 2 bases from J, the gap between germline ends came to 12 bases. The CDR3 consists of 14 residues. Germline CDR1 and CDR2: SQVTM and ANQGSEA. The CDR3 here is CSVDLGDNTDTQYF. The CDR3, as DNA: TGCAGCGTTGATCTAGGGGACAACACAGATACGCAGTATTTT.

Only a few counts were recorded for this clonotype. This chain joins TRBV4-1 and TRBJ2-1; 11 nucleotides line up with TRBD2. V lost 0 bases and J lost 10; bases outside the gene matches: 8. CDR1 and CDR2 (germline): MGHRA, YSYEKL. The CDR3 totals 16 residues. CDR3 sequence reads: CASSQDGASGGWEQFF. The CDR3 nucleotides read TGCGCCAGCAGCCAAGATGGGGCTAGCGGGGGGTGGGAGCAGTTCTTC.

The V call is TRBV24-1, the J call TRBJ2-3; D remains ambiguous. CDR1 and CDR2 (germline): KGHDR, SFDVKD. This CDR3 is built from 14 residues. Trimming left V 3 bases short and J 2 bases short, with 8 bases between. The CDR3 DNA sequence: TGTGCCACCAGTGATGGAAGAAACACAGATACGCAGTATTTT. Protein: CATSDGRNTDTQYF.

This CDR3 is CASSLEDTYTEAFF. DNA for the CDR3: TGCGCCAGCAGCTTGGAGGACACTTACACTGAAGCTTTCTTT. The chain combines TRBV5-1 with TRBJ1-1, with a weak D call TRBD1 (5 bases). CDR1 is SGHRS and CDR2 is YFSETQ in the germline V gene. V shed 0 bases and J shed 3 bases, with 9 bases lying between them. The CDR3 length is 14 residues. Drawing the rest from reference TRBV5-1 and TRBJ1-1, the complete variable domain is KAGVTQTPRYLIKTRGQQVTLSCSPISGHRSVSWYQQTPGQGLQFLFEYFSETQRNKGNFPGRFSGRQFSNSRSEMNVSTLELGDSALYLCASSLEDTYTEAFFGQGTRLTVV.

V usage is TRBV27 and J usage is TRBJ1-5; no clear D gene. Germline V gives CDR1 MNHEY, CDR2 SMNVEV (reference sequence). Trimming took off 2 bases at V and 0 bases at J, with 26 bases between the two ends. The CDR3 length is 21 residues. This chain's CDR3 is CASSLRFLRTLAINSNQPQHF. DNA for the CDR3: TGTGCCAGCAGTTTAAGATTTTTGAGAACATTAGCAATAAATAGCAATCAGCCCCAGCATTTT.

This clonotype has just a few counts. The V and J genes are TRBV2 and TRBJ2-7, with D perhaps TRBD1 or TRBD2 (5 bases each). V was trimmed by 5 bases and J by 5 bases, leaving 13 bases between them. Germline CDR1 and CDR2: SNHLY and FYNNEI. The CDR3 spans 13 residues. For the CDR3, the DNA is TGTGCCAGCAGTTACTCCGGGACCCACGAGCAGTACTTC. Residues: CASSYSGTHEQYF.

The DNA of the CDR3 is TGTGCCAGCAGCTTGCAGGGTGTGGGCAATCAGCCCCAGCATTTT. Translation: CASSLQGVGNQPQHF. V gene TRBV7-2 combines with J gene TRBJ1-5, with a possible D match to TRBD1 (5 bases). Deletions cut 3 bases from V and 2 bases from J, with 11 bases between. Per the germline V gene, CDR1 is SGHTA and CDR2 is FQGNSA. This CDR3 contains 15 residues.

This clonotype showed up many times. The chain couples TRBV5-6 to TRBJ2-7; a possible D gene is TRBD2 (6 bases). CDR1 and CDR2 (germline): SGHDT, YYEEEE. V was clipped by 1 base and J by 4 bases, with 9 bases between them. There are 13 residues in the CDR3. The CDR3 DNA follows: TGTGCCAGCAGCTTGCAGCGGGCTTACGAGCAGTACTTC. Translation gives CASSLQRAYEQYF.

The chain links TRBV2 to TRBJ1-2; 9 positions agree with TRBD1. V shed 2 bases, J shed 4 bases, and the junction held 5 bases outside the gene matches. This CDR3 spans 15 amino acids. Germline V CDR1 and CDR2: SNHLY, FYNNEI. The CDR3 sequence is CASSESGTGFYGYTF. The CDR3 coding sequence is TGTGCCAGCAGTGAATCCGGGACAGGGTTCTATGGCTACACCTTC.

The table lists this clonotype with many counts. The chain has TRBV20-1 and TRBJ2-5; D may be TRBD2 (7 bases). This CDR3 has 15 residues. The ends were cut back, 3 bases at V and 5 bases at J, with 19 bases in the middle. The germline V gene encodes CDR1 DFQATT and CDR2 SNEGSKA (reference sequence). The CDR3 region has the DNA TGCAGTGCTAGCGATGACCCAAAGGGGGGGGAGACCCAGTACTTC. This codes for CSASDDPKGGETQYF.

This clonotype came up a few times. The chain's CDR3 is CASSVGTGAFNEQFF. The CDR3 DNA is TGTGCCAGCAGCGTCGGGACAGGGGCGTTCAATGAGCAGTTCTTC. This sequence joins TRBV7-9 and TRBJ2-1, with 10 bases that match TRBD1. Germline-derived CDR1 and CDR2 are SEHNR and FQNEAQ (reference sequence). The V gene end was trimmed by 5 bases and the J gene end by 6 bases; junction bases not matched to a gene: 7. This CDR3 comprises 15 residues.

Note on this clonotype: A read error may account for a junction end that differs from germline. The rearrangement joins TRBV6-1 to TRBJ2-6; D uncertain. Germline V gene sequence: CDR1 MNHNS, CDR2 SASEGT. This CDR3 has 14 residues. Written as DNA, the CDR3 is TGTGCCAGCAGTGGACCCTCTGGGACCAACGTCCTGACTTTC. It encodes CASSGPSGTNVLTF.

In DNA, the CDR3 is TGTGCCAGCAGTTACACCGGTGAAGCTTTCTTT. It is translated as CASSYTGEAFF. The J gene is TRBJ1-1, the V gene TRBV13; no clear D. V lost 6 bases and J lost 7, with 9 bases in between. CDR3 size: 11 residues. CDR1 is PRHDT, CDR2 FYEKMQ, per germline (reference sequence).

The chain has TRBV20-1 and TRBJ1-1; D may be TRBD1 (5 bases). Germline V gene sequence: CDR1 DFQATT, CDR2 SNEGSKA (reference sequence). CDR3 length equals 13 residues. V shed 2 bases and J shed 5 bases, with 12 bases lying between them. CDR3 loop: CSARQGIWTEAFF. Here the CDR3 DNA reads TGCAGTGCTAGACAGGGAATTTGGACTGAAGCTTTCTTT.

The V and J genes are TRBV5-1 and TRBJ1-2, with unresolved D. The V end was cut by 4 bases, the J end by 4 bases, with 20 bases between. CDR3 length: 16 residues. Per germline, CDR1 SGHRS and CDR2 YFSETQ. The CDR3 region is CASSPILVGTLYGYTF. The CDR3, as DNA: TGCGCCAGCAGCCCCATCCTCGTTGGCACCCTCTATGGCTACACCTTC.

This clonotype was found a few times. The chain is built from TRBV20-1 and TRBJ2-7; D ambiguous. This CDR3 is built from 14 residues. The V end was cut by 0 bases, the J end by 3 bases, with 12 bases between. Germline CDR1 DFQATT, CDR2 SNEGSKA (reference sequence). The CDR3 protein is CSARDHVGSYEQYF. The CDR3 DNA sequence: TGCAGTGCTAGAGATCACGTTGGCAGCTACGAGCAGTACTTC.

A note on this clonotype: The CDR3 ends on some other residue instead of the conserved phenylalanine or tryptophan, so this is likely a read error. The chain recombines TRBV6-6 with TRBJ2-2; D is unclear. Germline V gene sequence: CDR1 MNHNY, CDR2 SVGAGI (reference sequence). The CDR3 covers 13 residues. Trimming left V 6 bases short and J 3 bases short, with 8 bases between. CDR3 coding DNA: TGTGCCAGCAGATCCCACTACACCGGGGAGCTGTTTGTT. This translates into CASRSHYTGELFV.